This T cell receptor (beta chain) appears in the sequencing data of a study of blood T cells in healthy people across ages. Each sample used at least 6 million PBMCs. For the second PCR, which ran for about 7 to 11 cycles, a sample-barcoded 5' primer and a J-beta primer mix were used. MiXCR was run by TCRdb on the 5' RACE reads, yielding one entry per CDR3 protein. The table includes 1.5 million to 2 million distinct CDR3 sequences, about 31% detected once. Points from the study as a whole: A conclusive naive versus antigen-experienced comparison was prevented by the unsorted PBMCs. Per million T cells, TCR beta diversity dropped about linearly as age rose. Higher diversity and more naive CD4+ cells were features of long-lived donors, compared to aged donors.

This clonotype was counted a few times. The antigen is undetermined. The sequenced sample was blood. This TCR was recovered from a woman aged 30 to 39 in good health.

The CDR3 loop reads CASSLRWTDSNYGYTF. CDR3 bases: TGTGCCAGCAGCTTAAGGTGGACAGATTCGAACTATGGCTACACCTTC. The V and J genes are TRBV7-9 and TRBJ1-2; D possibly corresponds to TRBD1 (6 bases). Germline values: CDR1 SEHNR, CDR2 FQNEAQ (reference sequence). The V end lost 2 bases, the J end lost 2 bases, and 15 bases lay between the germline ends. The CDR3 extends over 16 amino acids.